This T cell receptor (beta chain) is drawn from a study of OX40 agonist ivuxolimab in advanced cancers. Details on this clone: Its antigen is not known.

Samples of blood were obtained at baseline, on cycle 4 day 1, and on cycle 7 day 1. Study-wide points: Partial responders dosed at 0.1-3.0 mg/kg displayed clonal expansion ranking among the lowest.

TCRdb keeps only in-frame clones here, not all; method: immunoSEQ multiplex PCR. The sample contains about 83,000 clones, about 89% of which appear only once. Germline assignment: CDR1 SEHNR and CDR2 FQNEAQ (reference sequence). This CDR3 comprises 14 residues. The V and J ends lost 5 bases and 8 bases, in that order; junction bases with no gene match: 8. The sequence came from an adult with an advanced solid tumor such as melanoma, head and neck, liver or kidney cancer. The chain recombines TRBV7-9 with TRBJ2-1; 8 positions agree with TRBD1. The starting material was CD4+ or CD8+ T cells sorted from blood, obtained in a trial of the OX40 agonist ivuxolimab. The CDR3, as DNA: TGTGCCAGCAGCCCCAGACAGGGGAGCGATGAGCAGTTCTTC. Its protein product is CASSPRQGSDEQFF.